The 17 T cell receptor beta chains below all came from one sample that was sequenced in a study of blood T cell repertoires in COVID-19. The method was immunoSEQ multiplex PCR; TCRdb's version includes in-frame clones alone and lacks a portion of them. This table holds 55,000 to 65,000 clones, 91% found once. The sequencing sample was made of peripheral blood. The receptors derive from a human donor in a cohort sampled during active COVID-19.

This chain joins TRBV5-1 and TRBJ1-6, with D unclear. Looked up from germline, CDR1 is SGHRS and CDR2 is YFSETQ. CDR3 length: 15 amino acids. Trimming pared 1 base from V and 5 bases from J, leaving 10 bases between. CDR3: CASSLRQRNNSPLHF. CDR3 bases: TGCGCCAGCAGCTTGAGGCAGCGAAATAATTCACCCCTCCACTTT. Full variable domain (outside the CDR3, taken from reference TRBV5-1 and TRBJ1-6): KAGVTQTPRYLIKTRGQQVTLSCSPISGHRSVSWYQQTPGQGLQFLFEYFSETQRNKGNFPGRFSGRQFSNSRSEMNVSTLELGDSALYLCASSLRQRNNSPLHFGNGTRLTVT.

The chain recombines TRBV13 with TRBJ1-2; 9 bases agree with TRBD1. The CDR3 runs to 16 residues. Germline lookup yields CDR1 PRHDT and CDR2 FYEKMQ (reference sequence). After removal of 1 base from V and 1 base from J, the junction contained 4 bases not matched to a gene. CDR3 amino acids: CASSLEQGAFNYGYTF. The DNA for the CDR3 is TGTGCCAGCAGCTTAGAACAGGGGGCGTTTAACTATGGCTACACCTTC.

The CDR3 reads CASSLRPTTVEGNTIYF. The DNA for the CDR3 is TGTGCCAGCAGCTTACGGCCGACGACAGTGGAGGGAAACACCATATATTTT. The chain uses TRBV7-8 and TRBJ1-3, with TRBD1 as a possible D gene (5 bases). V was trimmed by 2 bases and J by 4 bases, leaving 18 bases between them. The CDR3 is 17 residues long. The germline V gene has CDR1 SGHVS and CDR2 FQNEAQ.

The V gene is TRBV19, the J gene TRBJ2-1; D uncertain. Per germline, CDR1 LNHDA and CDR2 SQIVND (reference sequence). The CDR3 is 14 residues long. V was pared by 5 bases and J by 9 bases, with 17 bases between. The CDR3 region is CASSGSLGSPEQFF. The CDR3 DNA reads as TGTGCCAGTAGTGGAAGCCTAGGATCCCCTGAGCAGTTCTTC.

The chain employs TRBV12-3 or TRBV12-4 and TRBJ1-1, with D possibly matching TRBD1 (6 bases). The length of the CDR3 is 13 residues. The V end lost 6 bases, the J end lost 3 bases, and 11 bases lay between the germline ends. For the CDR3, the DNA is TGTGCCAGCAGCCCCGGACAGTACACTGAAGCTTTCTTT. It translates to CASSPGQYTEAFF.

CDR3 sequence (DNA): TGTGCCAGTAGTCGAACAGGGGGTCGGGAAAAACTGTTTTTT. Translated: CASSRTGGREKLFF. The chain is built from TRBV19 and TRBJ1-4; 8 bases map to TRBD1. The J segment lost 8 bases and the V segment lost 5 bases, leaving 7 bases of the junction unmatched. Germline CDR1 is LNHDA and CDR2 is SQIVND (reference sequence). The length of the CDR3 is 14 residues.

To note about this clone: Other DNA sequences in this sample translate to the same CDR3. The CDR3 DNA reads TGTGCCAGCAGCCAGATACTTAGAGGGGGCAGCACAGATACGCAGTATTTT. Translating it yields CASSQILRGGSTDTQYF. The genes are TRBV7-9 and TRBJ2-3; 7 bases agree with TRBD1. CDR1 is SEHNR, CDR2 FQNEAQ, per germline (reference sequence). This CDR3 contains 17 residues. J lost 0 bases, V lost 5 bases, and 11 bases had no gene match.

J is TRBJ2-7 and V is TRBV6-6, with 11 bases matching TRBD2. The V gene's germline CDR1 is MNHNY and CDR2 SVGAGI (reference sequence). The CDR3 consists of 16 residues. The CDR3 loop is CATGTSGRVASYEQYF. The CDR3 nucleotides are TGTGCAACGGGTACTAGCGGGAGAGTAGCCTCCTACGAGCAGTACTTC.

V gene TRBV5-4 combines with J gene TRBJ1-1; no firm D call. This CDR3 is 16 amino acids long. CDR1 SGHNT and CDR2 YYREEE come from the germline V gene (reference sequence). Deletions cut 3 bases from V and 3 bases from J, with 18 bases between. The CDR3 loop is CASSSGREGLDTEAFF. CDR3 sequence (DNA): TGTGCCAGCAGCTCCGGGAGGGAGGGTTTAGACACTGAAGCTTTCTTT.

The J gene is TRBJ1-1, the V gene TRBV7-2; D not resolved. V was clipped by 1 base and J by 5 bases, with 17 bases between them. The CDR3 length is 16 residues. Germline values: CDR1 SGHTA, CDR2 FQGNSA. The CDR3 DNA sequence: TGTGCCAGCAGCTTAGTTCCAACGGGAGGAGGGACTGAAGCTTTCTTT. Translating it yields CASSLVPTGGGTEAFF.

This chain uses TRBV29-1 with TRBJ2-2, with 7 bases matching TRBD1. Germline CDR1 reads SQVTM; CDR2 reads ANQGSEA. Germline trimming cut 5 bases from V and 0 bases from J; bases unmatched to any gene: 6. CDR3 length: 15 amino acids. The CDR3 DNA is TGCAGCGTTCGGGAAGGGGGCGCGAACACCGGGGAGCTGTTTTTT. This translates into CSVREGGANTGELFF.

Sample share makes this clone medium-sized. The chain carries TRBV9 and TRBJ1-1; D possibly corresponds to TRBD1 (5 bases). The CDR3 totals 14 residues. Germline V gene sequence: CDR1 SGDLS, CDR2 YYNGEE. Trimming took off 3 bases at V and 1 base at J, with 10 bases between the two ends. DNA for the CDR3: TGTGCCAGCAGCGGTTCAGGGAAGAACACTGAAGCTTTCTTT. This gives the protein CASSGSGKNTEAFF.

The chain carries TRBV7-9 and TRBJ1-3; unclear D gene. From germline, CDR1 is SEHNR and CDR2 FQNEAQ (reference sequence). V was clipped by 5 bases and J by 2 bases, with 16 bases between them. CDR3 length equals 16 residues. The CDR3 nucleotides read TGTGCCAGCAGCCCCCTAGCCGGACCCACTGGAAACACCATATATTTT. It is translated as CASSPLAGPTGNTIYF.

This CDR3 is CASSSSRPVRIYGYTF. In DNA, the CDR3 is TGTGCCAGCAGTTCGTCCCGCCCGGTCAGGATCTATGGCTACACCTTC. V gene TRBV28 combines with J gene TRBJ1-2; D unclear. This CDR3 has 16 amino acids. Germline assignment: CDR1 MDHEN and CDR2 SYDVKM. Trimming removed 4 bases at V and 4 bases at J, with 19 bases between.

The gene calls are TRBV18 and TRBJ2-2, with 7 bases fitting TRBD2. Trimming at V came to 1 base and at J to 3 bases, leaving 5 bases not matched to a gene. The germline V gene has CDR1 KGHSH and CDR2 LQKENI. The CDR3 extends over 16 amino acids. CDR3 sequence reads: CASSPRLATDTGELFF. In nucleotides, the CDR3 is TGTGCCAGCTCACCACGACTAGCCACCGACACCGGGGAGCTGTTTTTT.

The rearrangement uses TRBV10-3 and TRBJ2-1; 8 nucleotides align to TRBD2. Trimming cost V 5 bases and J 6 bases; bases outside gene matches: 6. This CDR3 has 14 residues. Germline CDR1 and CDR2: ENHRY and SYGVKD. CDR3 sequence reads: CAISPPGLGNEQFF. For the CDR3, the DNA is TGTGCCATCAGTCCCCCGGGACTAGGCAATGAGCAGTTCTTC.

The rearrangement uses TRBV28 and TRBJ1-1; no firm D call. This CDR3 has 11 residues. Trimming took off 4 bases at V and 7 bases at J, with 7 bases between the two ends. Germline V gene data show CDR1 as MDHEN and CDR2 as SYDVKM. The CDR3 DNA sequence: TGTGCCAGCAGTTCCGCCTATGAAGCTTTCTTT. Translated: CASSSAYEAFF. Full variable domain (missing parts from reference TRBV28 and TRBJ1-1): DVKVTQSSRYLVKRTGEKVFLECVQDMDHENMFWYRQDPGLGLRLIYFSYDVKMKEKGDIPEGYSVSREKKERFSLILESASTNQTSMYLCASSSAYEAFFGQGTRLTVV.